A selection of T cell receptor beta chains follows, all from one sample in a study of spatial heterogeneity in lung cancer. TCRdb analysed the 5' RACE reads with MiXCR anew, one entry per CDR3 protein. The sample holds over 50,000 distinct CDR3 sequences, 7.5% to 8.5% seen once. Sequencing used PBMCs, obtained at surgery. These receptors were collected from a female donor with early-stage non-small cell lung cancer. Each CDR3 is given with its conserved first and last residue. A D gene is named only where the DNA matches it firmly. Not all rows give a size; the values are once, few, many and, for expanded clones, a class.

v_gene,d_gene,abundance,j_gene,CDR3aa,CDR3nt
TRBV2,TRBD1,few,TRBJ2-3,CASSEEQGVTDTQYF,TGTGCCAGCAGTGAGGAACAGGGGGTCACAGATACGCAGTATTTT
TRBV7-9,TRBD1,few,TRBJ1-4,CASRYRAGGAEKLFF,TGTGCCAGCAGATATAGAGCAGGGGGTGCCGAAAAACTGTTTTTT
TRBV27,TRBD1,many,TRBJ2-3,CASSPRAGGDTQYF,TGTGCCAGCAGTCCCCGAGCAGGGGGAGATACGCAGTATTTT
TRBV7-2,TRBD2,many,TRBJ2-3,CASSLRTSPSTDTQYF,TGTGCCAGCAGCCTCAGGACTAGCCCCAGCACAGATACGCAGTATTTT
TRBV11-3,-,once,TRBJ2-1,CASSLVGSHNEQFF,TGTGCCAGCAGCTTAGTAGGCTCGCACAATGAGCAGTTCTTC
TRBV5-6,-,many,TRBJ2-1,CASSLVPGSSYNEQFF,TGTGCCAGCAGCTTGGTGCCAGGTTCTTCCTACAATGAGCAGTTCTTC
TRBV9,-,few,TRBJ2-7,CASSVYAGPTYEQYF,TGTGCCAGCAGCGTATATGCGGGCCCTACCTACGAGCAGTACTTC
TRBV5-1,-,few,TRBJ2-3,CASSPGTILTDTQYF,TGCGCCAGCAGCCCTGGGACCATACTTACAGATACGCAGTATTTT
TRBV20-1,TRBD1,many,TRBJ1-5,CSASLGQGNQPQHF,TGCAGTGCTAGTTTGGGACAGGGCAATCAGCCCCAGCATTTT
TRBV12-3/TRBV12-4,-,many,TRBJ2-5,CASKDLQETQYF,TGTGCCAGCAAGGACCTCCAAGAGACCCAGTACTTC
TRBV27,-,few,TRBJ1-1,CASSLTYGEAFF,TGTGCCAGCAGTTTAACTTACGGTGAAGCTTTCTTT
TRBV5-6,TRBD2,-,TRBJ2-2,CASSLAGGSRTGELFF,TGTGCCAGCAGCTTGGCGGGCGGGAGTAGAACCGGGGAGCTGTTTTTT
TRBV12-3/TRBV12-4,-,many,TRBJ1-2,CASTHRTQLNGYTF,TGTGCCAGCACCCACAGGACACAGCTAAATGGCTACACCTTC
TRBV20-1,-,few,TRBJ2-3,CSASRATSTDTQYF,TGCAGTGCTAGCCGCGCGACTAGCACAGATACGCAGTATTTT
TRBV12-3/TRBV12-4,TRBD2,few,TRBJ2-3,CASSTPGLATDTQYF,TGTGCCAGCAGTACGCCGGGACTAGCAACAGATACGCAGTATTTT
TRBV5-1,-,-,TRBJ2-2,CASSLVTSNTGELFF,TGCGCCAGCAGCTTAGTCACATCGAACACCGGGGAGCTGTTTTTT
TRBV5-4,-,-,TRBJ2-6,CASSLPTGRANVLTF,TGTGCCAGCAGCTTGCCTACAGGGAGGGCCAACGTCCTGACTTTC
TRBV7-3,-,-,TRBJ1-2,CASSSTGGHDNYGYTF,TGTGCCAGCAGTTCAACCGGAGGACACGATAACTATGGCTACACCTTC
TRBV7-2,-,many,TRBJ2-2,CASSRNRDTTGELFF,TGTGCCAGCAGCCGCAACCGGGATACAACCGGGGAGCTGTTTTTT
TRBV16,TRBD1,many,TRBJ1-2,CASSPGQDYGYTF,TGTGCCAGCAGCCCGGGACAGGACTATGGCTACACCTTC
TRBV6-1,TRBD1,few,TRBJ2-7,CASNWDRPAEQYF,TGTGCCAGCAACTGGGACAGGCCAGCCGAGCAGTACTTC
TRBV5-4,-,many,TRBJ2-1,CASSQGYDEQFF,TGTGCCAGCAGCCAGGGGTACGATGAGCAGTTCTTC
TRBV6-5,-,few,TRBJ1-1,CASSPVARVVEAFF,TGTGCCAGCAGTCCTGTTGCGAGGGTTGTTGAAGCTTTCTTT
TRBV4-1,-,few,TRBJ1-2,CASSQRAGGYGYTF,TGCGCCAGCAGCCAAAGGGCCGGAGGCTATGGCTACACCTTC
TRBV5-1,TRBD2,-,TRBJ2-1,CASSFREVTFRSYNEQFF,TGCGCCAGCAGCTTCCGGGAGGTAACCTTTCGCTCCTACAATGAGCAGTTCTTC
TRBV7-3,TRBD2,few,TRBJ2-3,CASSLGSGATDTQYF,TGTGCCAGCAGCCTAGGCAGCGGGGCCACAGATACGCAGTATTTT
TRBV3-1,-,few,TRBJ2-4,CASSQGAHGVIQYF,TGTGCCAGCAGCCAAGGGGCCCATGGGGTCATTCAGTACTTC
TRBV12-5,TRBD1,-,TRBJ1-1,CASGLVLTGDTEAFF,TGTGCTAGTGGTTTGGTACTTACAGGGGACACTGAAGCTTTCTTT
TRBV5-1,-,many,TRBJ2-1,CASSLVRGEQFF,TGCGCCAGCAGCTTGGTTAGGGGTGAGCAGTTCTTC
TRBV20-1,-,-,TRBJ2-5,CSARATNQETQYF,TGCAGTGCTAGAGCCACTAACCAAGAGACCCAGTACTTC
TRBV28,TRBD1,-,TRBJ1-2,CASRIQGASYGYTF,TGTGCCAGCAGGATACAGGGGGCTTCCTATGGCTACACCTTC
TRBV7-9,-,many,TRBJ1-4,CASSPEQWGEKLFF,TGTGCCAGCAGCCCCGAGCAGTGGGGCGAAAAACTGTTTTTT
TRBV6-5,TRBD1,many,TRBJ2-2,CASSYQGTGVPGELFF,TGTGCCAGCAGTTACCAAGGGACAGGGGTCCCCGGGGAGCTGTTTTTT
TRBV29-1,TRBD2,-,TRBJ2-7,CSVIEGTSGNEQYF,TGCAGCGTTATTGAGGGGACTAGCGGGAACGAGCAGTACTTC
TRBV6-7,-,many,TRBJ2-2,CASSYGRRVANTGELFF,TGTGCCAGCAGTTACGGGCGGCGGGTCGCGAACACCGGGGAGCTGTTTTTT
TRBV11-1,TRBD2,-,TRBJ2-3,CASRRLAGLPDTQYF,TGTGCCAGCAGGCGGCTAGCGGGGCTCCCAGATACGCAGTATTTT
TRBV5-6,-,many,TRBJ1-1,CASSLVGFEAFF,TGTGCCAGCAGCTTGGTGGGATTTGAAGCTTTCTTT
TRBV11-2,-,medium-sized,TRBJ2-3,CASSLRDGKDTQYF,TGTGCCAGCAGCTTAAGGGACGGAAAAGATACGCAGTATTTT
TRBV6-2/TRBV6-3,TRBD1,few,TRBJ1-1,CASRKTGGDTEAFF,TGTGCCAGCAGGAAGACAGGGGGCGACACTGAAGCTTTCTTT
TRBV20-1,TRBD1,few,TRBJ2-5,CSAEGQGVETQYF,TGCAGTGCAGAGGGACAGGGGGTAGAGACCCAGTACTTC
TRBV5-8,TRBD1,few,TRBJ1-1,CASTPTGRGRLNTEAFF,TGTGCCAGCACCCCGACGGGCAGGGGGCGTCTTAACACTGAAGCTTTCTTT
TRBV11-1,TRBD1,few,TRBJ1-2,CASSNPGQANYGYTF,TGTGCCAGCAGCAACCCGGGACAGGCTAACTATGGCTACACCTTC
TRBV28,-,many,TRBJ2-3,CASSSPGQASKGTQYF,TGTGCCAGCAGTTCCCCAGGACAAGCGTCCAAGGGTACGCAGTATTTT
TRBV28,-,many,TRBJ2-1,CASGSYNEQFF,TGTGCCAGCGGGTCCTACAATGAGCAGTTCTTC
TRBV4-1,-,-,TRBJ2-5,CASSQEVAPQETQYF,TGCGCCAGCAGCCAAGAGGTCGCCCCCCAAGAGACCCAGTACTTC
TRBV29-1,-,many,TRBJ2-5,CSARGGSETQYF,TGCAGCGCTAGGGGGGGGAGCGAGACCCAGTACTTC
TRBV24-1,-,-,TRBJ1-5,CATEGRDRNQPQHF,TGTGCCACGGAAGGGAGGGATCGCAATCAGCCCCAGCATTTT
TRBV10-3,-,many,TRBJ1-2,CAISEKGLYGYTF,TGTGCCATCAGTGAGAAGGGTCTCTATGGCTACACCTTC
TRBV5-5,TRBD2,many,TRBJ2-2,CASSLGTSGTGELFF,TGTGCCAGCAGCTTGGGGACTAGCGGGACCGGGGAGCTGTTTTTT
TRBV5-5,-,-,TRBJ1-4,CASSPLGKELFF,TGTGCCAGCAGCCCCCTGGGGAAGGAACTGTTTTTT
TRBV12-3/TRBV12-4,-,medium-sized,TRBJ1-2,CASSLPGDSGYTF,TGTGCCAGCAGCCTTCCAGGGGACTCGGGCTACACCTTC
TRBV5-1,-,many,TRBJ2-7,CASSPRTETYEQYF,TGCGCCAGCAGCCCCAGGACCGAGACCTACGAGCAGTACTTC
TRBV7-2,-,few,TRBJ2-5,CASSLRYSQETQYF,TGTGCCAGCAGCTTACGGTACTCACAAGAGACCCAGTACTTC
TRBV5-1,TRBD1,many,TRBJ2-2,CASSGTGNTGELFF,TGCGCCAGCAGTGGGACAGGGAACACCGGGGAGCTGTTTTTT
TRBV3-1,-,-,TRBJ1-2,CASSQVPGATYGYTF,TGTGCCAGCAGCCAAGTACCGGGGGCGACGTATGGCTACACCTTC
TRBV11-2,TRBD2,-,TRBJ2-2,CASSLYQAGRHTGELFF,TGTGCCAGCAGCTTGTACCAAGCGGGACGACACACCGGGGAGCTGTTTTTT